The 24 T cell receptor beta chains presented below share a single source sample, sequenced in a study of blood T cell repertoires in COVID-19. Assay used: immunoSEQ multiplex PCR; TCRdb lists only in-frame clones, some missing. The data show about 120,000 clones, 75% to 90% seen once. Sequencing was done on a sample of peripheral blood. Source of these receptors: a woman aged 45-60 years with acute or convalescent COVID-19.

The chain combines TRBV13 with TRBJ1-3; unclear D gene. This CDR3 region has 13 residues. Trimming shortened V by 5 bases and J by 3 bases, and 8 bases separated the two germline ends. CDR1 and CDR2 (germline): PRHDT, FYEKMQ (reference sequence). CDR3 nucleotide sequence: TGTGCCAGCAGCACCCTAGGTGGAAACACCATATATTTT. Translating gives CASSTLGGNTIYF.

This clone was recorded only once. V gene TRBV25-1 combines with J gene TRBJ2-7; 7 bases fit TRBD1. V was clipped by 11 bases and J by 2 bases; unmatched bases: 15. This CDR3 spans 15 amino acids. Germline CDR1 reads MGHDK; CDR2 reads SYGVNS. CDR3 residues: CARKRVNRGAYEQYF. The CDR3 DNA sequence: TGTGCCCGAAAGAGAGTTAACAGGGGTGCCTACGAGCAGTACTTC.

J is TRBJ1-2 and V is TRBV15; a weak D match, TRBD1 (6 bases). Germline V lookup: CDR1 LNHNV, CDR2 YYDKDF (reference sequence). The V and J ends lost 6 bases and 1 base respectively, with 15 bases between them. The CDR3 spans 15 residues. This CDR3 is CATSKQGGGNYGYTF. CDR3 nucleotide sequence: TGTGCCACCAGTAAACAGGGCGGGGGTAACTATGGCTACACCTTC.

The chain employs TRBV11-2 and TRBJ2-5; TRBD1 is a possible D gene (6 bases). CDR3 length equals 14 residues. CDR1 is SGHAT, CDR2 FQNNGV, per germline. Trimming cost V 1 base and J 2 bases, with 8 bases left between them. In DNA, the CDR3 is TGTGCCAGCAGCTTAGTACAGGGTCAAGAGACCCAGTACTTC. Translating gives CASSLVQGQETQYF.

V gene TRBV3-1 (or the pseudogene TRBV3-2) combines with J gene TRBJ1-1; the D gene is possibly TRBD1 (6 bases). This CDR3 is built from 14 residues. Germline-derived CDR1 and CDR2 are LGHDT and YNNKEL (reference sequence). Deletions cut 5 bases from V and 7 bases from J, with 17 bases between. This chain's CDR3 is CASSSQGAIGEAFF. The CDR3 nucleotides read TGTGCCAGCAGCTCACAGGGAGCGATTGGTGAAGCTTTCTTT.

This chain joins TRBV9 and TRBJ1-1; maybe TRBD1 (6 bases). The CDR3 sequence is 13 residues long. The germline V and J ends were trimmed by 7 bases and 5 bases, with 15 bases remaining between them. Germline lookup yields CDR1 SGDLS and CDR2 YYNGEE. The CDR3 loop is CASGTGSRTEAFF. For the CDR3, the DNA is TGTGCCAGCGGCACAGGGAGTAGAACTGAAGCTTTCTTT. Supplemented by reference TRBV9 and TRBJ1-1, the full variable domain reads DSGVTQTPKHLITATGQRVTLRCSPRSGDLSVYWYQQSLDQGLQFLIQYYNGEERAKGNILERFSAQQFPDLHSELNLSSLELGDSALYFCASGTGSRTEAFFGQGTRLTVV.

The chain links TRBV7-2 to TRBJ2-7, with 8 positions matching TRBD1. This CDR3 comprises 13 residues. The V segment lost 3 bases and the J segment 6 bases; nucleotides outside the gene matches: 4. CDR1 and CDR2 from the germline V gene are SGHTA and FQGNSA. Here the CDR3 reads CASSFRGRTEQYF. DNA for the CDR3: TGTGCCAGCAGCTTCAGGGGGCGCACCGAGCAGTACTTC.

The gene calls are TRBV2 and TRBJ1-5; unclear D gene. V was trimmed by 3 bases and J by 4 bases, leaving 7 bases between them. This CDR3 has 13 residues. Germline lookup yields CDR1 SNHLY and CDR2 FYNNEI. CDR3 sequence (DNA): TGTGCCAGCAGTGACGGTGCTAATCAGCCCCAGCATTTT. It is translated as CASSDGANQPQHF.

This clone occurred once. The V call is TRBV7-8, the J call TRBJ2-5; tentatively, D is TRBD2 (6 bases). The germline gives CDR1 SGHVS, CDR2 FQNEAQ. The CDR3 extends over 14 amino acids. Trimming left V 5 bases short and J 1 base short, with 11 bases between. The CDR3 DNA reads TGTGCCAGCAGCCCGGGGACTTTCCAAGAGACCCAGTACTTC. Translated: CASSPGTFQETQYF.

This clone has just one count. V usage is TRBV19 and J usage is TRBJ2-3, with TRBD2 matching over 7 bases. In germline, CDR1 is LNHDA, CDR2 SQIVND (reference sequence). This CDR3 is 17 amino acids long. J lost 2 bases, V lost 3 bases, and 11 bases had no gene match. CDR3 region: CASSILGGIEYTDTQYF. DNA for the CDR3: TGTGCCAGTAGTATCCTCGGGGGGATCGAGTACACAGATACGCAGTATTTT.

The rearrangement links TRBV19 to TRBJ2-1; maybe TRBD2 (6 bases). Trimming cost V 3 bases and J 0 bases, with 9 bases left between them. The CDR3 covers 15 residues. Germline assignment: CDR1 LNHDA and CDR2 SQIVND (reference sequence). CDR3 coding DNA: TGTGCCAGTAGTATTTCCGGGAGCTCCTACAATGAGCAGTTCTTC. Residues: CASSISGSSYNEQFF.

This chain joins TRBV27 and TRBJ2-7, with D unclear. V was shortened by 7 bases and J by 0 bases, with 16 bases between the two germline ends. This CDR3 has 15 residues. Germline values: CDR1 MNHEY, CDR2 SMNVEV (reference sequence). As DNA, the CDR3 is TGTGCCAGCACCTTGAATGGGCTCGGCTCCTACGAGCAGTACTTC. This gives the protein CASTLNGLGSYEQYF.

The CDR3: CASQGRHTQYF. The CDR3 DNA follows: TGTGCCAGCCAGGGAAGACATACGCAGTATTTT. This chain links TRBV12-3 or TRBV12-4 with TRBJ2-3; maybe TRBD1 (5 bases). Trimming removed 8 bases from V and 7 bases from J, with 10 bases in between. The CDR3 has 11 residues.

This clone was observed a handful of times. J is TRBJ2-7 and V is TRBV2, with 10 bases aligning to TRBD2. This CDR3 is built from 17 residues. J gave up 9 bases and V 5 bases, and 19 bases lay outside the gene matches. Germline V gives CDR1 SNHLY, CDR2 FYNNEI. The CDR3: CASSTPTAGSGRIAQYF. For the CDR3, the DNA is TGTGCCAGCAGTACCCCGACCGCCGGTAGCGGGAGGATAGCGCAGTACTTC.

The V and J genes are TRBV6-5 and TRBJ2-3, with 9 bases fitting TRBD2. The V segment lost 6 bases and the J segment 9 bases; nucleotides outside the gene matches: 7. CDR3 length: 13 amino acids. The germline V gene has CDR1 MNHEY and CDR2 SVGAGI. In nucleotides, the CDR3 is TGTGCCAGCAGAATAGCGGGAGTAGGCACGCAGTATTTT. Its protein is CASRIAGVGTQYF.

This chain links TRBV27 with TRBJ1-6, with 9 bases that match TRBD1. This CDR3 comprises 18 residues. V lost 5 bases to trimming and J lost 3 bases; unmatched junction nucleotides: 11. The germline V gene has CDR1 MNHEY and CDR2 SMNVEV (reference sequence). The CDR3 DNA is TGTGCCAGCAGTCCTAAGAAACAGGGGGCCTTCTATAATTCACCCCTCCACTTT. It encodes CASSPKKQGAFYNSPLHF.

The CDR3 loop reads CASRPTGGGYGYTF. The CDR3, as DNA: TGTGCCAGCAGACCTACAGGGGGTGGCTATGGCTACACCTTC. The chain uses TRBV6-5 and TRBJ1-2; 8 bases are shared with TRBD1. This CDR3 region has 14 residues. The V and J ends lost 6 bases and 4 bases, in that order; junction bases with no gene match: 7. Germline V gives CDR1 MNHEY, CDR2 SVGAGI.

This rearrangement joins TRBV6-5 to TRBJ2-1; possible D gene TRBD2, 6 bases. CDR1 MNHEY and CDR2 SVGAGI come from the germline V gene. Trimming left V 4 bases short and J 6 bases short, with 16 bases between. The CDR3 is 15 residues long. The CDR3 sequence is CASSFGSPQGNEQFF. DNA of the CDR3: TGTGCCAGCAGTTTCGGGAGCCCCCAGGGCAATGAGCAGTTCTTC.

The chain carries TRBV5-4 and TRBJ2-5, with 8 bases that match TRBD2. Germline trimming cut 3 bases from V and 0 bases from J; bases unmatched to any gene: 7. Germline-derived CDR1 and CDR2 are SGHNT and YYREEE (reference sequence). There are 16 residues in the CDR3. Here the CDR3 DNA reads TGTGCCAGCAGCTCCGTTACTAGCGGAAACCAAGAGACCCAGTACTTC. Its protein is CASSSVTSGNQETQYF. The variable domain in full, completed from reference TRBV5-4 and TRBJ2-5, reads ETGVTQSPTHLIKTRGQQVTLRCSSQSGHNTVSWYQQALGQGPQFIFQYYREEENGRGNFPPRFSGLQFPNYSSELNVNALELDDSALYLCASSSVTSGNQETQYFGPGTRLLVL.

The V gene is TRBV14, the J gene TRBJ2-7; D is perhaps TRBD1 (6 bases). In germline, CDR1 is SGHDN, CDR2 FVKESK. The CDR3 extends over 15 amino acids. The V end was cut by 4 bases, the J end by 9 bases, with 22 bases between. The CDR3 here is CASSPIEGPKGGQYF. The DNA for the CDR3 is TGTGCCAGCAGCCCTATAGAGGGGCCAAAAGGGGGGCAGTACTTC.

This chain uses TRBV18 with TRBJ2-1; 11 nucleotides align to TRBD1. CDR1 is KGHSH and CDR2 is LQKENI in the germline V gene. J was trimmed by 8 bases and V by 3 bases; bases with no gene match: 6. The CDR3 runs 15 residues. The CDR3 sequence is CASSPGTGGDYEQFF. Here the CDR3 DNA reads TGTGCCAGCTCACCCGGGACAGGGGGGGACTATGAGCAGTTCTTC.

The J gene is TRBJ1-4, the V gene TRBV5-6; 8 bases line up with TRBD1. Trimming removed 3 bases from V and 6 bases from J; junction bases left unmatched: 1. This CDR3 contains 13 residues. The germline gives CDR1 SGHDT, CDR2 YYEEEE. The CDR3 bases are TGTGCCAGCAGCTCGACAGGGGATGAAAAACTGTTTTTT. Translated: CASSSTGDEKLFF.

The V call is TRBV30, the J call TRBJ1-2; D gene unclear. Per germline, CDR1 GTSNPN and CDR2 SVGIG (reference sequence). The V end was cut by 0 bases, the J end by 7 bases, with 12 bases between. The CDR3 is 13 residues long. In DNA, the CDR3 is TGTGCCTGGAGTGTACAAGGGAGTTCTGGCTACACCTTC. This sequence encodes CAWSVQGSSGYTF.

The chain recombines TRBV7-3 with TRBJ2-1; possible D gene TRBD2, 6 bases. The length of the CDR3 is 15 residues. Trimming took 4 bases from V and 5 from J, leaving 15 bases between them. Germline CDR1 reads SGHTA; CDR2 reads FQGTGA. The DNA of the CDR3 is TGTGCCAGCAGCTCGGTCCCGGGAGTCCACAATGAGCAGTTCTTC. It codes for CASSSVPGVHNEQFF.